This T cell receptor beta chain was recovered during a study of siplizumab effects on memory and regulatory T cells. Libraries were prepared by immunoSEQ multiplex PCR; TCRdb keeps only in-frame clonotypes and omits some of them. This table holds about 50,000 clones, roughly 93% found once. Germline V gives CDR1 LNHNV, CDR2 YYDKDF (reference sequence). This CDR3 is built from 15 residues. V shed 0 bases and J shed 0 bases, with 8 bases lying between them. This receptor was taken from a human donor in good health. J is TRBJ1-1 and V is TRBV15; no clear D. Sequencing input: CD8+ T cells sorted from blood. The CDR3 nucleotides are TGTGCCACCAGCAGAGATAAGGCCTTGAACACTGAAGCTTTCTTT. Translation gives CATSRDKALNTEAFF.